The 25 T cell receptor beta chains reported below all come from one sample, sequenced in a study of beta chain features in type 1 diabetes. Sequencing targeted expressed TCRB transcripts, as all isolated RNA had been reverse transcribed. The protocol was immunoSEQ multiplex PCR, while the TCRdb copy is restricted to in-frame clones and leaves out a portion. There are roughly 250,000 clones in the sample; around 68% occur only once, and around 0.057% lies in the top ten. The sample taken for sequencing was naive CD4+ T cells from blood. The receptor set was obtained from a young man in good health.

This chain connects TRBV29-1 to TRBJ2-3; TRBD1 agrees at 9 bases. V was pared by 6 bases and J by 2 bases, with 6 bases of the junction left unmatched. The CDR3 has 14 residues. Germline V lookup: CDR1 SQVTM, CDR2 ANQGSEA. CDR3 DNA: TGCAGCGTCCCCGGGACAGGGACCACAGATACGCAGTATTTT. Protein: CSVPGTGTTDTQYF.

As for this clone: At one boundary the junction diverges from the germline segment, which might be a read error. CDR3 in amino acids: CASSQDGTIGALF. Here the CDR3 DNA reads TGTGCCAGCAGCCAAGATGGCACGATTGGGGCCCTCTTC. The chain is built from TRBV4-2 and TRBJ2-7; D is possibly TRBD1 (5 bases). This CDR3 has 13 amino acids. Germline CDR1 is LGHNA and CDR2 is YNFKEQ.

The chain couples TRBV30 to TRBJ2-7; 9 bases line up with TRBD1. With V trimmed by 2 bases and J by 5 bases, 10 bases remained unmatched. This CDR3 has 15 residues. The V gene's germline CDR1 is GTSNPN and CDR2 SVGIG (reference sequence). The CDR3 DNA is TGTGCCTGGAGTAGAGAACCCGGGACAGGGAACGAGCAGTACTTC. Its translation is CAWSREPGTGNEQYF.

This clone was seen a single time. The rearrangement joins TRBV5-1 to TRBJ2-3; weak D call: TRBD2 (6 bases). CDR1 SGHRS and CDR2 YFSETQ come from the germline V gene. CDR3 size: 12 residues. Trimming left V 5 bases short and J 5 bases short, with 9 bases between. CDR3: CASRAEGDTQYF. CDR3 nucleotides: TGCGCCAGCAGAGCGGAGGGAGATACGCAGTATTTT.

CDR3 sequence (DNA): TGTGCCAGCCAGAGGACGGTTAGCACAGATACGCAGTATTTT. This gives the protein CASQRTVSTDTQYF. The V call is TRBV7-2, the J call TRBJ2-3; D is ambiguous. V lost 8 bases, J lost 0 bases, and 12 bases lay in between. CDR3 size: 14 residues. Germline lookup yields CDR1 SGHTA and CDR2 FQGNSA.

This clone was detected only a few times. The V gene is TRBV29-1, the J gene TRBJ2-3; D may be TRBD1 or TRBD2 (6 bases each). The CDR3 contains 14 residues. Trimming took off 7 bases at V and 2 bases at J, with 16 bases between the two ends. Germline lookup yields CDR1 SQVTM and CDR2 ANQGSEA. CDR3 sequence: CSGRGQIFTDTQYF. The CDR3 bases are TGCAGCGGACGGGGGCAGATCTTCACAGATACGCAGTATTTT.

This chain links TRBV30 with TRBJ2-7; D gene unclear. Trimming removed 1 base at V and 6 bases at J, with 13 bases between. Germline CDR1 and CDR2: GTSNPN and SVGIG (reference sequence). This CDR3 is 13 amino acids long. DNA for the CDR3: TGTGCCTGGAGTGGATTGAGTGTAAGCGAGCAGTACTTC. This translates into CAWSGLSVSEQYF.

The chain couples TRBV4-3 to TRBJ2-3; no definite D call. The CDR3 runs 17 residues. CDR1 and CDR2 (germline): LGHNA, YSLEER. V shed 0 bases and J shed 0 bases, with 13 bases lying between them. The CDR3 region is CASSQDFSSVSTDTQYF. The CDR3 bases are TGCGCCAGCAGCCAAGATTTTAGCAGCGTGAGCACAGATACGCAGTATTTT.

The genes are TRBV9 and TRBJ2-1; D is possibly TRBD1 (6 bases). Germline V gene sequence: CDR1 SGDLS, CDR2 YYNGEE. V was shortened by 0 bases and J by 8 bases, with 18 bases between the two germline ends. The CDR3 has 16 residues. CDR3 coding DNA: TGTGCCAGCAGCGTAGCTTCCAGGGGACGGTTCGATGAGCAGTTCTTC. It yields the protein CASSVASRGRFDEQFF.

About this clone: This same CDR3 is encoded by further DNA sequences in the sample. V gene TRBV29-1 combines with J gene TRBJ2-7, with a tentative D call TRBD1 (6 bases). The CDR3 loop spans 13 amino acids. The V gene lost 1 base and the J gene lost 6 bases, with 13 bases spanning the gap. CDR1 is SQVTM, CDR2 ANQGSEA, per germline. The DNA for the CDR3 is TGCAGCGTTGAAGGGCAGGGGTTAGGCGAGCAGTACTTC. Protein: CSVEGQGLGEQYF.

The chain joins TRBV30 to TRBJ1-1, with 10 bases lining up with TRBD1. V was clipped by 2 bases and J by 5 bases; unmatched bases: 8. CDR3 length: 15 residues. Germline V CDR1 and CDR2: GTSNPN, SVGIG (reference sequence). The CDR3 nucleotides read TGTGCCTGGAGTCCCAGGGACAGGGGTCAGACTGAAGCTTTCTTT. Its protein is CAWSPRDRGQTEAFF. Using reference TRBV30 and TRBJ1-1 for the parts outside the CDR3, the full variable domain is SQTIHQWPATLVQPVGSPLSLECTVEGTSNPNLYWYRQAAGRGLQLLFYSVGIGQISSEVPQNLSASRPQDRQFILSSKKLLLSDSGFYLCAWSPRDRGQTEAFFGQGTRLTVV.

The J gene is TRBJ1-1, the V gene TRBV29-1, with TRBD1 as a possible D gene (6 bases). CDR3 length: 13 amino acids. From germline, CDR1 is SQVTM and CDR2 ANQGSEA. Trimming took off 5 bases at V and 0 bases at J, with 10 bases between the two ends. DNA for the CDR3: TGCAGCGTTCCAGGGGAGTTGAACACTGAAGCTTTCTTT. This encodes CSVPGELNTEAFF.

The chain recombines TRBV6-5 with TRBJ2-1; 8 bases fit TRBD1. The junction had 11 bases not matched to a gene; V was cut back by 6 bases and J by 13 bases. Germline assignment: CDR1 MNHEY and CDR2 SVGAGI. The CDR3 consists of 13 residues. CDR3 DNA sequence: TGTGCCAGCAGAAACCCGGGACAGGTGAAACAGTTCTTC. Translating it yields CASRNPGQVKQFF.

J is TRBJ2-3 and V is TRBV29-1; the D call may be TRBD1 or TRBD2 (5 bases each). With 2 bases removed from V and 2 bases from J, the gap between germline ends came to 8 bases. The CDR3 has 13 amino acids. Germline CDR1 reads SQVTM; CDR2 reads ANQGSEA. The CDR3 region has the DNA TGCAGCGTTGAAATGGGGGTCACAGATACGCAGTATTTT. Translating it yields CSVEMGVTDTQYF.

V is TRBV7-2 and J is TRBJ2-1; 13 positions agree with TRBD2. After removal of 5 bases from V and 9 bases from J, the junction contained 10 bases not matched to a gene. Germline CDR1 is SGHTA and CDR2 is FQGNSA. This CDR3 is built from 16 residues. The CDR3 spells CASSPLAGGLTGEQFF. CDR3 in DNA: TGTGCCAGCAGCCCACTAGCGGGGGGGCTAACGGGTGAGCAGTTCTTC.

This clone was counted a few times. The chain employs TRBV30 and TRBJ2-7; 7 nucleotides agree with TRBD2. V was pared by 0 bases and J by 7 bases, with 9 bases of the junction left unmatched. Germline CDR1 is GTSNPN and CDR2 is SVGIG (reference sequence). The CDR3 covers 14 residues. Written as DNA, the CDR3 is TGTGCCTGGAGTGTACTAAACGGGGGGAAGGAGCAGTACTTC. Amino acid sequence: CAWSVLNGGKEQYF. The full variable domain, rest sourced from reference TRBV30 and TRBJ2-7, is SQTIHQWPATLVQPVGSPLSLECTVEGTSNPNLYWYRQAAGRGLQLLFYSVGIGQISSEVPQNLSASRPQDRQFILSSKKLLLSDSGFYLCAWSVLNGGKEQYFGPGTRLTVT.

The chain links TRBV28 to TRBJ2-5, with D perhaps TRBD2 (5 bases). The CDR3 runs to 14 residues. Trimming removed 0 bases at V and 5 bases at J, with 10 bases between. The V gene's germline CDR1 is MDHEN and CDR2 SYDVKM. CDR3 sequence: CASSLWEAGETQYF. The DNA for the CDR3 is TGTGCCAGCAGTTTATGGGAGGCCGGGGAGACCCAGTACTTC.

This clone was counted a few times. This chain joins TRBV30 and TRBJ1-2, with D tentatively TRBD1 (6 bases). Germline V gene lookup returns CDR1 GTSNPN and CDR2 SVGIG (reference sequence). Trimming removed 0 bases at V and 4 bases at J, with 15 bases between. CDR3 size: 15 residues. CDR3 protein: CAWSVGQGNLYGYTF. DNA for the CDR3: TGTGCCTGGAGTGTGGGGCAGGGGAACCTCTATGGCTACACCTTC.

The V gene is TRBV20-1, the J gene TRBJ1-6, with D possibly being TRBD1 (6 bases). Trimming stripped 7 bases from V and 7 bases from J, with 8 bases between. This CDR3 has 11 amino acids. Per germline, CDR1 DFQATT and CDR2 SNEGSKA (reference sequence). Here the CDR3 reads CSGGTNSPLHF. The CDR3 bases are TGCAGTGGCGGGACAAATTCACCCCTCCACTTT.

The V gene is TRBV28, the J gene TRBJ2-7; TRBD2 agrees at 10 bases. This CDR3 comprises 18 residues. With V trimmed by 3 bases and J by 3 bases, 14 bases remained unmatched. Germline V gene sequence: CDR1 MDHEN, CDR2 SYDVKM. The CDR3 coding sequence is TGTGCCAGCAGTTTCCTCAGAGCGGGAGGGCCCTTGGTCTACGAGCAGTACTTC. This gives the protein CASSFLRAGGPLVYEQYF.

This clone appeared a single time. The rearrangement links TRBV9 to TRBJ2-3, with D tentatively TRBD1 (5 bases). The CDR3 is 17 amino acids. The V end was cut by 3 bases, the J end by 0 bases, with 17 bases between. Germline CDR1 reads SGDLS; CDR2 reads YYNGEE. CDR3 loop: CASSASPRQYSTDTQYF. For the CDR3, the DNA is TGTGCCAGCAGCGCCTCCCCTAGACAGTATAGCACAGATACGCAGTATTTT.

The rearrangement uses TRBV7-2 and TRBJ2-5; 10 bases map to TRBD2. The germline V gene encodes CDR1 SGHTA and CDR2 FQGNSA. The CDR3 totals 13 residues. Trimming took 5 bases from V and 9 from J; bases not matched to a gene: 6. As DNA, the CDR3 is TGTGCCAGCAGCCAGGGACTAGCGCAGGCCCAGTACTTC. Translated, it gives CASSQGLAQAQYF.

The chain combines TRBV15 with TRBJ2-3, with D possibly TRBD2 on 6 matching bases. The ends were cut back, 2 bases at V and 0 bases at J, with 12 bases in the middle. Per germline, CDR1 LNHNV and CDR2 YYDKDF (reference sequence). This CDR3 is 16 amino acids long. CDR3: CATSRSRDWSTDTQYF. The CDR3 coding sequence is TGTGCCACCAGCAGATCCCGGGACTGGAGCACAGATACGCAGTATTTT.

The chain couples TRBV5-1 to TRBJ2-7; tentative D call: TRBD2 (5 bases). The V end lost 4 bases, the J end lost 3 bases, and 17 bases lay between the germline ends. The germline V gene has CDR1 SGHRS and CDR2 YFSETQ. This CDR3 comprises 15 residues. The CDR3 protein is CASSPVRAERYEQYF. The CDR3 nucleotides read TGCGCCAGCAGCCCGGTCAGAGCGGAGCGCTACGAGCAGTACTTC. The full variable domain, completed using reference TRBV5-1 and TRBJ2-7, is KAGVTQTPRYLIKTRGQQVTLSCSPISGHRSVSWYQQTPGQGLQFLFEYFSETQRNKGNFPGRFSGRQFSNSRSEMNVSTLELGDSALYLCASSPVRAERYEQYFGPGTRLTVT.

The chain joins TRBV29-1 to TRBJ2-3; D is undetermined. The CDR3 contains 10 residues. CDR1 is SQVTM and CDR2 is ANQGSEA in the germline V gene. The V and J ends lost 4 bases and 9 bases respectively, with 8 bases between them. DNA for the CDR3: TGCAGCGTTGCCATTTCGACGCAGTATTTT. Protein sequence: CSVAISTQYF.